The next 14 T cell receptor beta chains were all read from a single sample in a study of blood T cells in healthy people across ages. Primers used in a second PCR of roughly 6 to 12 cycles were a sample-barcoded 5' primer and a J-beta primer mix. TCRdb analysed the 5' RACE reads with MiXCR anew, one entry per CDR3 protein. The sample comprises nearly 1 million distinct CDR3 sequences, about 53% of which are singletons, and about 21% rests with the top ten. Sample: blood. Receptors originate from a woman aged 55-69 years in good health.

J is TRBJ2-5 and V is TRBV27; D ambiguous. Matching the DNA end better, TRBJ2-7 makes the J call doubtful. The length of the CDR3 is 14 residues. CDR1 MNHEY and CDR2 SMNVEV come from the germline V gene (reference sequence). This CDR3 is CASSHNELRYEQYF. The DNA for the CDR3 is TGTGCCAGCAGCCACAACGAATTAAGATACGAGCAGTACTTC.

The chain combines TRBV30 with TRBJ2-3; no reliable D call. The CDR3 length is 12 residues. The V end lost 1 base, the J end lost 2 bases, and 4 bases lay between the germline ends. CDR1 GTSNPN and CDR2 SVGIG come from the germline V gene (reference sequence). The CDR3 nucleotides are TGTGCCTGGAGTGGGACCACAGATACGCAGTATTTT. As protein: CAWSGTTDTQYF. The variable domain in full, completed from reference TRBV30 and TRBJ2-3, reads SQTIHQWPATLVQPVGSPLSLECTVEGTSNPNLYWYRQAAGRGLQLLFYSVGIGQISSEVPQNLSASRPQDRQFILSSKKLLLSDSGFYLCAWSGTTDTQYFGPGTRLTVL.

This clonotype has a handful of counts. V gene TRBV20-1 combines with J gene TRBJ2-5; TRBD2 might be the D (5 bases). Germline CDR1 and CDR2: DFQATT and SNEGSKA (reference sequence). V was shortened by 1 base and J by 11 bases, with 17 bases between the two germline ends. The CDR3 contains 13 residues. The CDR3 region is CSARGGVLGEQYF. The CDR3 bases are TGCAGTGCTAGAGGTGGGGTCTTGGGAGAGCAGTACTTC.

The chain uses TRBV15 and TRBJ2-7; D may be TRBD2 (6 bases). V was shortened by 3 bases and J by 10 bases, with 28 bases between the two germline ends. Germline CDR1 LNHNV, CDR2 YYDKDF (reference sequence). The CDR3 runs 17 residues. The CDR3 region is CATSSPGLRGRLETQYF. The DNA of the CDR3 is TGTGCCACCAGCAGTCCCGGACTCCGAGGGAGGTTGGAGACTCAGTACTTC. Full variable domain (missing parts from reference TRBV15 and TRBJ2-7): DAMVIQNPRYQVTQFGKPVTLSCSQTLNHNVMYWYQQKSSQAPKLLFHYYDKDFNNEADTPDNFQSRRPNTSFCFLDIRSPGLGDTAMYLCATSSPGLRGRLETQYFGPGTRLTVT.

This clonotype was observed a few times. V gene TRBV27 combines with J gene TRBJ2-3; D remains unclear. The germline V gene encodes CDR1 MNHEY and CDR2 SMNVEV (reference sequence). The V gene lost 4 bases and the J gene lost 1 base, with 12 bases spanning the gap. This CDR3 has 15 amino acids. The CDR3 reads CASSSPGTGTDTQYF. The CDR3 DNA follows: TGTGCCAGCAGTTCCCCAGGAACGGGCACAGATACGCAGTATTTT.

The V call is TRBV20-1, the J call TRBJ2-1; D call uncertain. This CDR3 is built from 15 residues. Germline CDR1 and CDR2: DFQATT and SNEGSKA (reference sequence). Trimming shortened V by 6 bases and J by 0 bases, and 15 bases separated the two germline ends. The CDR3 here is CSASELRSSYNEQFF. The DNA of the CDR3 is TGCAGTGCAAGCGAACTGCGGAGCTCCTACAATGAGCAGTTCTTC.

The rearrangement links TRBV7-8 to TRBJ2-1; 8 nucleotides line up with TRBD2. Germline V lookup: CDR1 SGHVS, CDR2 FQNEAQ. Germline trimming cut 5 bases from V and 6 bases from J; bases unmatched to any gene: 6. The CDR3 loop spans 14 amino acids. The CDR3 DNA sequence: TGTGCCAGCAGCGAGCGGGAGACTAGCAATGAGCAGTTCTTC. It is translated as CASSERETSNEQFF.

This clonotype showed up just a few times. V and J are TRBV6-5 and TRBJ1-6; D perhaps matches TRBD1 (5 bases). There are 14 residues in the CDR3. The V and J ends lost 2 bases and 10 bases respectively, with 12 bases between them. Germline values: CDR1 MNHEY, CDR2 SVGAGI. CDR3 in DNA: TGTGCCAGCAGTTACGGGACTCTTAAGTCACCCCTCCACTTT. Amino acid sequence: CASSYGTLKSPLHF.

This sequence joins TRBV4-1 and TRBJ2-1; possibly TRBD2 for D (6 bases). Germline values: CDR1 MGHRA, CDR2 YSYEKL. V was cut by 3 bases and J by 7 bases, with 19 bases left in between. The CDR3 consists of 16 residues. The CDR3 DNA sequence: TGCGCCAGCAGCCAGGCGCTAGCGCTGATAAAAAATGAGCAGTTCTTC. This encodes CASSQALALIKNEQFF.

The J gene is TRBJ2-6, the V gene TRBV29-1; 12 positions agree with TRBD2. The CDR3 covers 17 residues. The junction had 8 bases not matched to a gene; V was cut back by 4 bases and J by 4 bases. The germline V gene encodes CDR1 SQVTM and CDR2 ANQGSEA. Written as DNA, the CDR3 is TGCAGCGTTGCAAGACTAGCGGGAGTGTCAGGGGCCAACGTCCTGACTTTC. Translating it yields CSVARLAGVSGANVLTF.

This clonotype came up once. The V gene is TRBV20-1, the J gene TRBJ2-7; TRBD1 aligns across 8 bases. Germline CDR1 is DFQATT and CDR2 is SNEGSKA (reference sequence). The CDR3 runs to 14 residues. The junction had 7 bases not matched to a gene; V was cut back by 2 bases and J by 4 bases. CDR3 nucleotides: TGCAGTGCTAGACCTGACACAGGGGGTTACGAGCAGTACTTC. Translated: CSARPDTGGYEQYF.

The sample holds a few counts of this clonotype. This sequence joins TRBV7-9 and TRBJ2-1; D is possibly TRBD2 (6 bases). V lost 6 bases, J lost 7 bases, and 19 bases lay in between. The CDR3 is made up of 15 amino acids. Looked up from germline, CDR1 is SEHNR and CDR2 is FQNEAQ (reference sequence). This CDR3 reads CASSSYRDLPNEQFF. The CDR3 nucleotides are TGTGCCAGCAGTTCTTACCGGGACTTGCCTAATGAGCAGTTCTTC.

This clonotype was counted a few times. The gene calls are TRBV2 and TRBJ2-1, with D possibly being TRBD1 (6 bases). The CDR3 has 14 residues. V was pared by 7 bases and J by 4 bases, with 14 bases between. The germline V gene encodes CDR1 SNHLY and CDR2 FYNNEI. CDR3 sequence reads: CASTTGFGYNEQFF. DNA of the CDR3: TGTGCCAGCACCACAGGGTTTGGGTACAATGAGCAGTTCTTC.

The chain combines TRBV7-6 with TRBJ2-1; D remains ambiguous. This CDR3 is built from 15 residues. Trimming pared 4 bases from V and 0 bases from J, leaving 10 bases between. CDR1 SGHVS and CDR2 FNYEAQ come from the germline V gene. As DNA, the CDR3 is TGTGCCAGCAGCTCTAATCCATCCTCCTACAATGAGCAGTTCTTC. Amino acids: CASSSNPSSYNEQFF.